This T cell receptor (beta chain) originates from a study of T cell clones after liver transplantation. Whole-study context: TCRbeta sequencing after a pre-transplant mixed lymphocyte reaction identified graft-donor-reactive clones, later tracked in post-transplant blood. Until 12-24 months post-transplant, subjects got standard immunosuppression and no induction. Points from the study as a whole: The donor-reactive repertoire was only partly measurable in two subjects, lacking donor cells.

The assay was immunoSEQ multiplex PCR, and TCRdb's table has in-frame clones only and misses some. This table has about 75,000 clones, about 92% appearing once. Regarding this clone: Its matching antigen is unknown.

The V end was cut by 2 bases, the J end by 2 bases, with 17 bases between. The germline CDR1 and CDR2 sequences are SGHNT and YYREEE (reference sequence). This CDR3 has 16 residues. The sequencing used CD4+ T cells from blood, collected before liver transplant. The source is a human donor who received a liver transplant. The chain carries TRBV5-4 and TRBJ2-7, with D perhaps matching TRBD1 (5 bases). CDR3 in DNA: TGTGCCAGCAGCTTTACCATCGGAGAAGGGGCCTACGAGCAGTACTTC. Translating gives CASSFTIGEGAYEQYF. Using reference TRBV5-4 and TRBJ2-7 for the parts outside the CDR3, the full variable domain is ETGVTQSPTHLIKTRGQQVTLRCSSQSGHNTVSWYQQALGQGPQFIFQYYREEENGRGNFPPRFSGLQFPNYSSELNVNALELDDSALYLCASSFTIGEGAYEQYFGPGTRLTVT.